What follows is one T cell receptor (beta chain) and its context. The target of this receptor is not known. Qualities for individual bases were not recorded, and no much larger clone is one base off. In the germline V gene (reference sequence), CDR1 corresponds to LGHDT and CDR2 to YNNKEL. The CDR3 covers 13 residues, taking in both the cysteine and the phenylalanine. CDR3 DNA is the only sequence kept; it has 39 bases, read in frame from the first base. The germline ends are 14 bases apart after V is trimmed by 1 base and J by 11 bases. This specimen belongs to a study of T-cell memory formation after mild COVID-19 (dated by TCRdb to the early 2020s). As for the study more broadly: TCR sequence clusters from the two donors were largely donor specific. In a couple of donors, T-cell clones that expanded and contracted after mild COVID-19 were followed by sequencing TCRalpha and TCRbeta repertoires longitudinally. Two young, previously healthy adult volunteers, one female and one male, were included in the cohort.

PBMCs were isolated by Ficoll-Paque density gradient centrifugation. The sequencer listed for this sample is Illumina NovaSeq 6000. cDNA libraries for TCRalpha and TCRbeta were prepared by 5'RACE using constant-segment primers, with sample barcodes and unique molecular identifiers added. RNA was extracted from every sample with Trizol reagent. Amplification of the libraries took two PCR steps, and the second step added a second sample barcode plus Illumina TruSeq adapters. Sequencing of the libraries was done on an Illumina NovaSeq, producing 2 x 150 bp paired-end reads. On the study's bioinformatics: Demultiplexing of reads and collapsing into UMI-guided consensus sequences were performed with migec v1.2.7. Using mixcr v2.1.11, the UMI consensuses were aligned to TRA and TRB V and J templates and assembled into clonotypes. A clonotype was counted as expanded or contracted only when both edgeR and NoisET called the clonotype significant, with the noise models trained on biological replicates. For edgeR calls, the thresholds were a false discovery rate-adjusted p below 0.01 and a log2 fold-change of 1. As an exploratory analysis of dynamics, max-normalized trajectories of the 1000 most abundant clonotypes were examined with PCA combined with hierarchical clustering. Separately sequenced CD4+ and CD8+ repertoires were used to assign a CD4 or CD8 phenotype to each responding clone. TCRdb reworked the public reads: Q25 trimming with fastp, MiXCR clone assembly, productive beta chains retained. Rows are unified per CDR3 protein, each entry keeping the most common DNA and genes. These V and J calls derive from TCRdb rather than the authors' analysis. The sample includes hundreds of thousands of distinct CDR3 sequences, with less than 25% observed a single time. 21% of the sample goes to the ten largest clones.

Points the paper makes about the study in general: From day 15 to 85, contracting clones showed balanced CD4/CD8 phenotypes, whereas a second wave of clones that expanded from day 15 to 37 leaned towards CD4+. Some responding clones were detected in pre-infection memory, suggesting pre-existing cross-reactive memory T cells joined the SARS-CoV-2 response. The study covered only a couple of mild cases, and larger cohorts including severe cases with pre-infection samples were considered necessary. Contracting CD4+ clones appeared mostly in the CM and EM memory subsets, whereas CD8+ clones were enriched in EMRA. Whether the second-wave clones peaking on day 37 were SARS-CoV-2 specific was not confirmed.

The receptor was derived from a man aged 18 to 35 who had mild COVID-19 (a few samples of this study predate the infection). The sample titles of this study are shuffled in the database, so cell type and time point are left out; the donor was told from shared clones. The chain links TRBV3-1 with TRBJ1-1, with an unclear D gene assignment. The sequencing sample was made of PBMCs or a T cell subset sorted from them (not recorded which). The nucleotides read TGTGCCAGCAGCCAAGGTGGTGGGATTGAGGCTTTCTTT. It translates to CASSQGGGIEAFF.